This T cell receptor beta chain was recorded in a study of CD8 T cells in ankylosing spondylitis. General study findings and limits: Reported data indicate significant enrichment of disease-linked clones within matched ankylosing spondylitis synovial fluid. It appeared that ankylosing spondylitis blood was characterized by a TCR beta motif of roughly 8 highly homologous variants. Some motif variants were previously reported in reactive arthritis synovial fluid and blood.

In this sample, this clonotype turned up a few times. The target antigen is unknown. CDR3 length: 15 residues. Per the germline V gene, CDR1 is SNHLY and CDR2 is FYNNEI. V lost 0 bases, J lost 2 bases, and 1 base stayed unmatched. Quantitative 5'-RACE with molecular barcodes produced the TCR beta libraries. One entry per CDR3 protein results from TCRdb running MiXCR on the 5' RACE reads. The table records some 200,000 distinct CDR3 sequences, 9.5% to 15% of them present only once. The clonotype originates from a male donor with ankylosing spondylitis or in good health (not recorded which). The rearrangement joins TRBV2 to TRBJ2-5; TRBD2 matches at 9 bases. Specimen: blood, either unsorted or a sorted T cell fraction (not recorded which). CDR3: CASSEATSGQETQYF. The CDR3 DNA sequence: TGTGCCAGCAGTGAAGCGACTAGCGGACAAGAGACCCAGTACTTC.